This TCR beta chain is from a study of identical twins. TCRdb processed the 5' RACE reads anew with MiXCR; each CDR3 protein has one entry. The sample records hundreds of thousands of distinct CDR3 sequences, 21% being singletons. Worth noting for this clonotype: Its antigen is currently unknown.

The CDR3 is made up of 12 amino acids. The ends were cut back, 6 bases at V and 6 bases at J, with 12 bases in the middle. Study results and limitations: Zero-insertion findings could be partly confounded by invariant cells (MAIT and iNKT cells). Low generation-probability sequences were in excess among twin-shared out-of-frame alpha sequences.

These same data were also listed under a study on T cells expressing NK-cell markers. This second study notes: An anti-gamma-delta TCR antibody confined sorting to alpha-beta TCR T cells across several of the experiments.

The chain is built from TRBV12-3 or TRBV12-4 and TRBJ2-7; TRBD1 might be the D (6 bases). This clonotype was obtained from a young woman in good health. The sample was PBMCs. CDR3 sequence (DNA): TGTGCCAGCAGGCCACAGGGCCGCGAGCAGTACTTC. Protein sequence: CASRPQGREQYF.